This TCR beta chain was obtained from a study of radiation and T cells in renal cell carcinoma. For this clone: Antigen unknown.

Here immunoSEQ multiplex PCR was the method, and the copy in TCRdb shows in-frame clones only, minus some. The table records 130,000 or so clones, around four fifths of them present only once. General study findings and limits: From baseline, blood top tumor clonotypes peaked at 2 weeks post-radiation.

Time point indicated: baseline pretreatment blood. Treatment given: 15 Gy SBRT to primary tumor, nephrectomy 4 weeks later. The patient's renal cell carcinoma had clear cell pathology. The V gene lost 5 bases and the J gene lost 0 bases, with 17 bases spanning the gap. The CDR3 totals 18 residues. Germline V gene data show CDR1 as LNHDA and CDR2 as SQIVND (reference sequence). The chain employs TRBV19 and TRBJ1-6; D may be TRBD1 (5 bases). This receptor was obtained from a woman aged 45-65 years with renal cell carcinoma. The sequencing here drew on blood, taken from a patient whose treatment included radiotherapy and nephrectomy. CDR3 protein: CASSAPPTASSYNSPLHF. The DNA for the CDR3 is TGTGCCAGTAGTGCTCCCCCGACAGCCAGCTCCTATAATTCACCCCTCCACTTT.